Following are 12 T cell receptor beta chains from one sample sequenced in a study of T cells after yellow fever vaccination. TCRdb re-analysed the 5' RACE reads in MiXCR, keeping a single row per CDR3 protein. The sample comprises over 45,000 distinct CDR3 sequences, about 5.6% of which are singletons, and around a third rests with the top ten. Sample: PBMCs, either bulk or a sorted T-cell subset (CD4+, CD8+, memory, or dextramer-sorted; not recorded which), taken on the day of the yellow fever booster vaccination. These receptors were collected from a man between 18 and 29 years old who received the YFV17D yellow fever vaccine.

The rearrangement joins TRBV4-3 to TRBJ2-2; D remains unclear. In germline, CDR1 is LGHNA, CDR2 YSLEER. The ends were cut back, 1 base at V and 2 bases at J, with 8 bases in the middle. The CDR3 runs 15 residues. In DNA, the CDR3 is TGCGCCAGCAGCCAAGGAAGAGTAAACACCGGGGAGCTGTTTTTT. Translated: CASSQGRVNTGELFF.

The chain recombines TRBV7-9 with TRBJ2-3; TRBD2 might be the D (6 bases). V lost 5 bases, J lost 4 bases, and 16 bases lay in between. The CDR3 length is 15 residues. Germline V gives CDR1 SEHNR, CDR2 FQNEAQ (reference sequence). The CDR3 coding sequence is TGTGCCAGCAGCCCCTTACTAGCACCCCCAGATACGCAGTATTTT. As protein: CASSPLLAPPDTQYF.

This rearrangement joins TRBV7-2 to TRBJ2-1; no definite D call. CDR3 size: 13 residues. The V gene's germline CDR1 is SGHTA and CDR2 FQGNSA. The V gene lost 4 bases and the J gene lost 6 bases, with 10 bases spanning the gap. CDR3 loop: CASSSEPINEQFF. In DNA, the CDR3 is TGTGCCAGCAGCTCCGAGCCTATCAATGAGCAGTTCTTC.

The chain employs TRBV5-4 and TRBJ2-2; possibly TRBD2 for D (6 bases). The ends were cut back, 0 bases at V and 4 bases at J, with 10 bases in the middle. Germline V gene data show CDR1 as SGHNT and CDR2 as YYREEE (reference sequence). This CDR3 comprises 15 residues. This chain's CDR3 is CASSLVWGGTGELFF. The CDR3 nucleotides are TGTGCCAGCAGCTTGGTCTGGGGAGGCACCGGGGAGCTGTTTTTT.

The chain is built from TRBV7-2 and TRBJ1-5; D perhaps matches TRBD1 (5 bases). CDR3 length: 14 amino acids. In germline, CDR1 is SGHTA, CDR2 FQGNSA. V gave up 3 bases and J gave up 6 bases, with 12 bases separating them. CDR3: CASSFLGGGQPQHF. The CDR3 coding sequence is TGTGCCAGCAGCTTTTTGGGGGGGGGTCAGCCCCAGCATTTT.

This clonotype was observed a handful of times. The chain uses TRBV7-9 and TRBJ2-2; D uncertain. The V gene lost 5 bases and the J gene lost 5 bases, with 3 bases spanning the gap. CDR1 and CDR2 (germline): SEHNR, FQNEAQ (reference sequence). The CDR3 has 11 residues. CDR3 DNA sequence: TGTGCCAGCAGCCGAACCGGGGAGCTGTTTTTT. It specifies CASSRTGELFF.

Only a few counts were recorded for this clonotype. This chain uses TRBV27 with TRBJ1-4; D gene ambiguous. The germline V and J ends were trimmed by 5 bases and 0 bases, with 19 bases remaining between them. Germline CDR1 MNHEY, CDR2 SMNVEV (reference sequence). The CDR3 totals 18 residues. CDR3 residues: CASSKLSGWGSTNEKLFF. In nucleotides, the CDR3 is TGTGCCAGCAGTAAACTGAGTGGGTGGGGATCAACTAATGAAAAACTGTTTTTT.

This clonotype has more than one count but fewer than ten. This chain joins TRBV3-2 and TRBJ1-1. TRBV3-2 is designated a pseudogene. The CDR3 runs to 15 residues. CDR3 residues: CASSHPEGQNTEAFF. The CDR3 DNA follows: TGTGCCAGCAGCCACCCCGAAGGGCAGAACACTGAAGCTTTCTTT.

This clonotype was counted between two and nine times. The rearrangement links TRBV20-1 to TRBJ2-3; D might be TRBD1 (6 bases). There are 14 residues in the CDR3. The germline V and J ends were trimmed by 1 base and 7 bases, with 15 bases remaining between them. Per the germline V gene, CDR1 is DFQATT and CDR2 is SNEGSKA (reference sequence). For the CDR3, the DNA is TGCAGTGCTAGAGCCCCAGCCCAGGGGCATACGCAGTATTTT. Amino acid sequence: CSARAPAQGHTQYF.

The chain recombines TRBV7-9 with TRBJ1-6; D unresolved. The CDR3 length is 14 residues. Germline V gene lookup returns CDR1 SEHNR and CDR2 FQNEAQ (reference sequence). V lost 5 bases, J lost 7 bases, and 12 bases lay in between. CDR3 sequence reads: CASSPASGNSPLHF. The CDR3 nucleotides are TGTGCCAGCAGCCCCGCGTCAGGAAATTCACCCCTCCACTTT. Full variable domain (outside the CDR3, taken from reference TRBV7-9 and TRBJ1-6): DTGVSQNPRHKITKRGQNVTFRCDPISEHNRLYWYRQTLGQGPEFLTYFQNEAQLEKSRLLSDRFSAERPKGSFSTLEIQRTEQGDSAMYLCASSPASGNSPLHFGNGTRLTVT.

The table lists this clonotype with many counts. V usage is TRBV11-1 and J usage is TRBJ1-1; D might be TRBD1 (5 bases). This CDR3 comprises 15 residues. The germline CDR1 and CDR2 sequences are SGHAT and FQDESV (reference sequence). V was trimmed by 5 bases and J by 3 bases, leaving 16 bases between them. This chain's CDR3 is CASSPQGWRDTEAFF. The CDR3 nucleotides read TGTGCCAGCAGCCCCCAGGGCTGGAGGGACACTGAAGCTTTCTTT.

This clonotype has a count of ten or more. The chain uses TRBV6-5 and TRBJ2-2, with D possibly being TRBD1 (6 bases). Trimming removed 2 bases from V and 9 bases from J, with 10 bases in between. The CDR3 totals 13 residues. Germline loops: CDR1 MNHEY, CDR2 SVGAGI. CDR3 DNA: TGTGCCAGCAGTTACCAGACAGGAAGGGAGCTGTTTTTT. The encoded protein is CASSYQTGRELFF.